These T cell receptor beta chains were read from a single sample in a study of metastatic and nonmetastatic thyroid tumors. MiXCR re-clonotyped the PCR reads for TCRdb. The sample holds roughly 53,000 clones, 20% seen once. Source material: blood. The receptors were sampled from a female donor with papillary thyroid cancer or a benign thyroid nodule (not recorded which). Some clones in this sample may be carry-over from other donors' samples. Both conserved end residues are part of each CDR3. The D gene is left open where the match is weak. Clone size is given for some rows only: seen once, a few or many times, or a class if the clone is expanded.

clone size	V gene	D gene	J gene	CDR3 DNA	CDR3 protein
many	TRBV11-2	-	TRBJ2-3	TGTGCCAGCAGCCATAAAGGGTCGTGGGGAGATACGCAGTATTTT	CASSHKGSWGDTQYF
-	TRBV6-1	TRBD1	TRBJ1-5	TGTGCCAGCAGCCCGGACAGGGGCAGCAATCAGCCCCAGAATTTT	CASSPDRGSNQPQNF
many	TRBV10-3	-	TRBJ1-5	TGTGCCATCAGTGATCTGATTGGGCCCCAGCATTTT	CAISDLIGPQHF
few	TRBV27	-	TRBJ2-3	TGTGCCAGCAGTTTATTATGTGGGGCCCAAAGCACAGATACGCAGTATTTT	CASSLLCGAQSTDTQYF
many	TRBV28	-	TRBJ2-6	TGTGCCAGCAGTCCGTACTCAGCCTCTGGGGCCAACGTCCTGACTTTC	CASSPYSASGANVLTF
many	TRBV5-1	-	TRBJ1-5	TGCGCCAGCAGCCCCCTGGGGGGGCAAGGTCAGCCCCAGCATTTT	CASSPLGGQGQPQHF
many	TRBV28	TRBD2	TRBJ2-7	TGTGCCAGCAGCAAGGGAGGGGCCGGGGAGCAGTACTTC	CASSKGGAGEQYF
many	TRBV20-1	-	TRBJ2-2	TGCAGTGCTAGAGCTCCGAACACCGGGGAGCTGTTTTTT	CSARAPNTGELFF
many	TRBV20-1	TRBD2	TRBJ2-7	TGCAGTGCTAGCCCGGGAGGGCCGTACGAGCAGTACTTC	CSASPGGPYEQYF
many	TRBV9	TRBD2	TRBJ2-4	TGTGCCAGCAGCGTTGGCGGGAGGGGATTAGCCAAAAACATTCAGTACTTC	CASSVGGRGLAKNIQYF